This T cell receptor (beta chain) appears in the sequencing data of a study of cytomegalovirus exposure and HLA in healthy donors. Overall study findings and caveats: Reportedly, HLA-A and HLA-B alleles of most subjects were accurately predicted from TCR beta. One later analysis reportedly identified an Asian-associated ancestry cluster that showed fewer N-insertions than the approximately 710-donor mean. Diagnosis of cytomegalovirus status made by the classifier reportedly showed high specificity and sensitivity. V- and J-gene trimming in TCR beta was tied to a missense DCLRE1C variant by an analysis performed later.

Primers included in the PCR were 60 Vbeta and 13 Jbeta primers. TCRdb keeps only in-frame clones here, not all; method: immunoSEQ multiplex PCR. Of about 120,000 clones in the sample, about 80% were seen once. This clone was observed a few times. Its antigen remains unidentified. CDR1 and CDR2 (germline): MNHEY, SMNVEV (reference sequence). This CDR3 comprises 13 residues. V lost 8 bases, J lost 6 bases, and 14 bases lay in between. The chain has TRBV27 and TRBJ1-5; D ambiguous. The source material was PBMCs. The clonotype was recovered from a man younger than 45 in good health and CMV-seropositive. The CDR3 DNA is TGTGCCAGCCGGCGGAGCGGCAGTCAGCCCCAGCATTTT. Its protein product is CASRRSGSQPQHF.